This is a list of T cell receptor beta chains from one sample in a study of radiotherapy plus CTLA-4 blockade in lung cancer. Generated by immunoSEQ multiplex PCR, the TCRdb table keeps only in-frame clones and is missing some. The data hold over 40,000 clones, with about 81% observed a single time. Material: peripheral blood, obtained from a patient treated with radiotherapy plus ipilimumab. The receptors shown here come from a human donor with non-small cell lung cancer who had stable disease on radiotherapy plus ipilimumab. CDR3s include the opening cysteine and the closing phenylalanine or tryptophan.

v_call: TRBV2; j_call: TRBJ1-1; cdr3_aa: CASSLDRLNTEAFF
v_call: TRBV4-3; j_call: TRBJ2-5; cdr3_aa: CASSQDMSGGQETQYF
v_call: TRBV6-6; j_call: TRBJ2-2; cdr3_aa: CASSRLAGEVGELFF
v_call: TRBV2; j_call: TRBJ2-3; cdr3_aa: CASSEVAVAGTPTDTQYF
v_call: TRBV7-9; j_call: TRBJ2-1; cdr3_aa: CASSFHAGDLWAYNEQFF
v_call: TRBV29-1; j_call: TRBJ1-2; cdr3_aa: CSVGGRAYGYTF
v_call: TRBV5-4; j_call: TRBJ2-1; cdr3_aa: CATTAEGGWTSGTPFF
v_call: TRBV9; j_call: TRBJ2-7; cdr3_aa: CASSVGVGGYEQYF
v_call: TRBV7-8; j_call: TRBJ2-7; cdr3_aa: CASSPESGNSHEQYF
v_call: TRBV11-1; j_call: TRBJ1-2; cdr3_aa: CASNSSPGHGYTF
v_call: TRBV7-9; j_call: TRBJ1-2; cdr3_aa: CASSWGQINYGYTF
v_call: TRBV6-6; j_call: TRBJ1-3; cdr3_aa: CASSFHRDRVGNTIYF
v_call: TRBV30; j_call: TRBJ2-6; cdr3_aa: CAWSPLAQGIWTGANVLTF
v_call: TRBV15; j_call: TRBJ2-4; cdr3_aa: CATSRETSGRGENIQYF
v_call: TRBV6-6; j_call: TRBJ1-4; cdr3_aa: CASSYSSPNEKLFF
v_call: TRBV9; j_call: TRBJ2-7; cdr3_aa: CASSRQGSSSYEQYF
v_call: TRBV6-1; j_call: TRBJ1-5; cdr3_aa: CASSEVTDYQPQHF
v_call: TRBV11-1; j_call: NA; cdr3_aa: CASSPGHQAFYEQYF
v_call: TRBV9; j_call: TRBJ1-2; cdr3_aa: CASSVGTTNYGYTF
v_call: TRBV10-3; j_call: TRBJ1-5; cdr3_aa: CAINGGGSGQPQHF
v_call: TRBV28; j_call: TRBJ2-7; cdr3_aa: CASSLVPTSAYEQYF
v_call: TRBV5-1; j_call: TRBJ2-1; cdr3_aa: CASSSALAGSYNEQFF
v_call: TRBV19; j_call: TRBJ1-1; cdr3_aa: CASSIGQGALNTEAFF
v_call: TRBV30; j_call: TRBJ2-5; cdr3_aa: CAWSVSETQYF
v_call: TRBV7-9; j_call: TRBJ2-7; cdr3_aa: CASSFGQGERYEQYF
v_call: TRBV11-3; j_call: TRBJ1-1; cdr3_aa: CASSSTVYTEAFF
v_call: TRBV5-4; j_call: TRBJ2-3; cdr3_aa: CAGSAGTSGPSTDTQYF
v_call: TRBV19; j_call: TRBJ2-7; cdr3_aa: CASSIRSGSDEQYF
v_call: TRBV28; j_call: TRBJ1-2; cdr3_aa: CASIQGTPPDGYTF
v_call: TRBV4-1; j_call: TRBJ2-1; cdr3_aa: CASSQASGSHNEQFF
v_call: TRBV5-6; j_call: TRBJ2-7; cdr3_aa: CASSLGGPLEQYF
v_call: TRBV19; j_call: TRBJ2-3; cdr3_aa: CASSISERELTDTQYF
v_call: TRBV2; j_call: TRBJ2-7; cdr3_aa: CATAARDEQYF
v_call: TRBV6-1; j_call: TRBJ2-7; cdr3_aa: CASSELGLSYEQYF
v_call: TRBV4-3; j_call: TRBJ2-4; cdr3_aa: CASSQDPGQGSAKNIQYF
v_call: TRBV6-5; j_call: TRBJ2-6; cdr3_aa: CASSYGLQVANVLTF
v_call: TRBV27; j_call: TRBJ2-7; cdr3_aa: CASSLYLGSGDYVEQYF
v_call: TRBV11-2; j_call: TRBJ2-7; cdr3_aa: CASSLGRTTYEQYF
v_call: TRBV10-3; j_call: TRBJ2-3; cdr3_aa: CAISLAGGSDTQYF
v_call: TRBV4-3; j_call: TRBJ2-3; cdr3_aa: CASSQDTSWELADTQYF
v_call: TRBV4-2; j_call: TRBJ2-7; cdr3_aa: CASSQVGGPEYEQYF
v_call: TRBV10-3; j_call: TRBJ1-1; cdr3_aa: CASSYDRKNTEAFF
v_call: TRBV7-9; j_call: TRBJ1-2; cdr3_aa: CASSLAQVVGYTF
v_call: TRBV6-1; j_call: TRBJ2-5; cdr3_aa: CASRARDRNQETQYF
v_call: TRBV5-6; j_call: TRBJ2-1; cdr3_aa: CASSLGPGIRGEQFF
v_call: TRBV7-7; j_call: TRBJ2-5; cdr3_aa: CASSLGTSGGQETQYF
v_call: TRBV28; j_call: TRBJ2-7; cdr3_aa: CASSIGGQSYEQYF
v_call: TRBV7-3; j_call: TRBJ2-1; cdr3_aa: CASSLTGLAGAAYNEQFF